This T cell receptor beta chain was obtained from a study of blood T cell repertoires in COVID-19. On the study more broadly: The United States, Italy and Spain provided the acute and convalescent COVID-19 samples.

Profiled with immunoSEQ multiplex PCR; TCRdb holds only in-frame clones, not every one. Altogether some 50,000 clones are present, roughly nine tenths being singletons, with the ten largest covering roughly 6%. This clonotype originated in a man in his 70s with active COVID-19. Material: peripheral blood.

The CDR3 here is CASSPEGYIAEQYF. The CDR3 DNA sequence: TGTGCCAGCAGTCCCGAGGGATATATCGCAGAGCAGTACTTC. This rearrangement joins TRBV2 to TRBJ2-7; perhaps TRBD2 as D (5 bases). The CDR3 loop spans 14 amino acids. Trimming removed 5 bases from V and 7 bases from J, with 18 bases in between. CDR1 is SNHLY, CDR2 FYNNEI, per germline.